This T cell receptor (beta chain) was retrieved from a study of monozygotic twins with inflammatory bowel disease. Making cDNA involved eight separate reactions per sample. No DNA is given; TCRdb re-called the 5' RACE reads and lists each CDR3 protein once. The sample includes over 150,000 distinct CDR3 sequences. The CDR3 has 20 amino acids. The germline CDR1 and CDR2 sequences are SGHRS and YFSETQ. The chain combines TRBV5-1 with TRBJ2-1; TCRdb's D gene call, TRBD2, goes unchecked for lack of DNA. Sequenced input: blood. The TCR originated in a human donor with ulcerative colitis or Crohn's disease, or a healthy co-twin of an affected twin (not recorded which). The CDR3 reads CASSLTPPRSGSSSYNEQFF.